This T cell receptor (beta chain) was sequenced during a study of cytomegalovirus exposure and HLA in healthy donors listed by TCRdb under 2017. For context, the study as a whole: An earlier analysis of roughly 500 of the donors reported about 250 Gb of sequence data and approximately 110 million unique TCR beta sequences from 150 million to 200 million T cells. A later analysis re-analyzed previously published TCR beta repertoires from several hundred donors and added high-resolution HLA genotyping to study TCR occurrence patterns. Both class I and class II loci were covered by HLA typing, at four-digit resolution. Every repertoire in the discovery cohort had been generated on one and the same sequencing platform. Rather than using new phenotypic data, the later analysis identified candidate immune exposures from TCR beta sequences and from how often those sequences occurred across donors. A later genetic analysis took genome-wide SNP genotypes for about 60% of the roughly 670 donors and used that subset as a discovery cohort. In an earlier analysis of a few hundred of the donors, high-throughput TCR beta sequencing was used to judge whether each TCR beta V gene segment behaved as functional or pseudogenic. The study aimed to test whether signatures of past pathogen exposure could be identified by cataloging public T cell receptors. The study combined high-throughput TCR immunosequencing, statistical association of individual TCRs with disease status, and machine learning to predict cytomegalovirus infection status. Alongside the repertoire data, information on donor age, sex, ethnicity and CMV serostatus was compiled. Among about 400 genotyped donors of the cohort, an average of approximately 200,000 unique TCR beta nucleotide sequences was sequenced per donor, of which roughly 17% were non-productive. Of the roughly 400 genotyped donors, over 65% fell in the genetic ancestry cluster associated with self-reported Caucasian donors. The number of typed donors differed by locus: about 620-640 for A, B, C, DRB1 and DQB1; approximately 530 for DQA1; around 580 for DPA1; and 450 to 480 for DPB1. The study used immunosequencing to profile the T cell repertoires of approximately 690 subjects and linked those repertoires to cytomegalovirus serostatus. About five DR-DQ haplotypes were treated as single units for association and clustering because of strong linkage in the cohort. About 300 gigabases of sequencing data and tens of millions of unique TCR sequences were included in an early release covering 550 to 800 HLA-typed donors. Besides the first cohort of hundreds of subjects, a separate validation cohort made up of 120 different subjects was used.

This clone has only a few counts. Its specific antigen is unknown. Per-base quality was not reported, and no clone a single base away is much larger than it. Findings and caveats that apply to the study as a whole: V-gene and J-gene trimming of TCR beta chains was associated with a missense DCLRE1C variant in a later genetic analysis, and the association was replicated in an independent cohort. This cohort had only TCR beta chains sequenced, and the lack of alpha or paired-chain data limited which features could be detected. Most TCR sequences were observed very rarely across donors, whereas some public TCRs were present in many individuals. Assigning TCR associations to individual alleles was difficult when HLA alleles, especially DR and DQ, strongly co-occurred. It was suggested by the authors that the approach could potentially be generalized to other disease states and immunological phenotypes. Because counts were too low, 15 or so rarely observed V segments, including chromosome 9 orphons, were excluded from the earlier analysis of around 590 of the donors. The 87-base-pair reads could not distinguish some IMGT-functional V segments, including TRBV6-2 and TRBV6-3, so those segments were excluded. According to a later genetic analysis, donors in an Asian-associated ancestry cluster had fewer N-insertions in productive TCRs than the approximately 670-donor mean. In a later analysis, HLA-associated TCR beta chains were found to be more clonally expanded and to have lower generation probabilities than equally common non-associated chains. Linkage disequilibrium might explain the correlated functional status among segregating V segments, but an unknown experimental factor could not be ruled out. A further reported finding was that TCR beta sequences accurately predicted the HLA-A and HLA-B alleles for most subjects in the first cohort. In a later analysis, around 17,000 TCR beta sequences were associated with specific HLA alleles at a false discovery rate of 0.05. A group of highly shared sequence variants was considered likely to be a technical artifact of the sequencing pipeline. CMV serostatus was the only immune exposure information available for the cohort. In the study, around 150 TCR beta chains were listed as associated with cytomegalovirus. Because HLA typing was missing for some donors at each locus, association tests included only the typed subset. A later analysis found that TCR association rates varied across HLA loci, with DRB1 alleles showing the most associated TCRs and HLA-C alleles the fewest. The classifier was reported to diagnose cytomegalovirus status with high specificity and sensitivity in both the original and validation cohorts. A later analysis reported that several top co-occurrence clusters appeared linked to parvovirus B19, influenza, CMV and Epstein-Barr virus. A later analysis found that most CMV-associated TCR beta chains appeared HLA-restricted, with HLA associations seemingly driven largely by CMV exposure. A few of the identified cytomegalovirus-associated TCR beta chains were confirmed in vitro to be specific for cytomegalovirus antigens. Broadly in line with IMGT annotations, most TCR beta V segments showed up in productive rearrangements about 87% or about 30% of the time in an earlier analysis of around 600 of the donors. Sequencing depth was assumed to be roughly uniform across donors in the presence/absence analyses, though that assumption may not hold.

The CDR3 goes from the cysteine to the phenylalanine over 17 residues. The sequence is cut down to CDR3 DNA, 51 bases in frame from base 1. The germline V gene gives CDR1 as MGHRA and CDR2 as YSYEKL. The V and J ends are trimmed by 2 bases and 4 bases, leaving 17 bases between them. The method was the immunoSEQ multiplex PCR assay. A mixture of 60 forward primers for TCR Vbeta segments and 13 reverse primers for TCR Jbeta segments was used in the multiplex PCR. The CDR3 region of rearranged TCR beta genes was amplified from genomic DNA with a multiplex PCR assay. On the Illumina HiSeq System, the amplified TCR beta libraries were sequenced as 87-base-pair reads. Regarding the original processing steps: A later analysis tallied about 77 million unique TCR beta chains across the 660 or so repertoires, and around 9.9 million of those chains were shared by two or more donors. Raw reads were error-corrected and collapsed into unique sequences by a nearest-neighbor algorithm in which closely related sequences were merged to remove PCR and sequencing errors. V, D and J gene segments were assigned by aligning CDR3 sequences to IMGT reference sequences. Each retained sequence needed at least a six-nucleotide match to both a V gene segment and a J gene segment. Rearrangements were classified as productive when the CDR3 lacked stop codons and remained in frame with V and J, and all other rearrangements were classified as non-productive. CDR3 was defined according to IMGT convention as the region running from the second conserved V-encoded cysteine to the conserved J-encoded phenylalanine. The earlier analysis of approximately 590 of the donors excluded any sequence lacking an unambiguous match to a single V gene segment. An earlier analysis of several hundred of the donors called V segments functional above 56.7% productive rearrangements and segregating when the between-donor standard deviation exceeded 5%. A statistical classification framework was developed to diagnose cytomegalovirus status using the catalog of TCR beta chain sequences. V and J gene assignment, in a later analysis, came from comparing TCR nucleotide sequences with IMGT/GENE-DB human TR gene sequences. Using the TCRdist pipeline, a later analysis assigned CDR3 sequences along with most-parsimonious VDJ recombination scenarios. In a later analysis, each TCR beta chain was defined by its CDR3 amino acid sequence together with its V-gene family, and reads without a unique V-gene family were excluded. A later analysis removed roughly 590 highly shared, low-generation-probability nucleotide sequences to deal with suspected cross-contamination and a sequencing artifact. In a later analysis, a clonal expansion index was calculated for each public chain from normalized within-repertoire ranks of inferred template counts. A later analysis computed generation probabilities with a VDJ recombination model fitted to out-of-frame rearrangements, and checked the results against IGoR. A later analysis scored TCR-TCR, TCR-HLA and TCR-CMV co-occurrence with hypergeometric tests, applying a repertoire-size bias correction to TCR pairs. To estimate false discovery rates, a later analysis permuted the HLA or CMV assignments 20 times. A later analysis grouped co-occurring TCRs with DBSCAN, adding TCRdist sequence similarity when clustering within HLA-allele-positive subsets. Co-occurrence clustering excluded repertoires with fewer than 30,000 or more than 120,000 public chains, plus five with anomalous nucleotide sharing. TCRdb's version of the immuneACCESS table is confined to in-frame rearrangements and falls short of the full clone set. An unresolved V gene accounts for under half of the shortfall where checked; the remainder is of unknown origin. V and J calls and clone size come straight from that table; D and trimming were deduced from the DNA. The sample includes 68,000 or so clones, with about 80% observed a single time. The ten biggest clones cover around 4.2% of the sample.

In total, over 600 healthy bone marrow donors made up the cohort. At the time of sampling, every cohort member was nominally healthy, though immune exposures that went unrecorded were likely present. The donor was CMV seronegative and was included in the group of over 300 seronegative cohort members. Each donor provided a peripheral blood sample, and peripheral blood mononuclear cells were used for TCR beta sequencing. Genomic DNA was extracted from the blood cell samples with the Qiagen DNeasy Blood Extraction Kit. The chain employs TRBV4-1 and TRBJ2-2; a tentative D match to TRBD2 spans 5 bases. This TCR was recovered from a woman aged 25-40 years in good health and CMV-seronegative. Sequenced sample: PBMCs. The CDR3 protein sequence reads: CASSQHPEETRTGELFF. The sequenced DNA: TGCGCCAGCAGCCAACATCCGGAGGAGACCCGCACCGGGGAGCTGTTTTTT.